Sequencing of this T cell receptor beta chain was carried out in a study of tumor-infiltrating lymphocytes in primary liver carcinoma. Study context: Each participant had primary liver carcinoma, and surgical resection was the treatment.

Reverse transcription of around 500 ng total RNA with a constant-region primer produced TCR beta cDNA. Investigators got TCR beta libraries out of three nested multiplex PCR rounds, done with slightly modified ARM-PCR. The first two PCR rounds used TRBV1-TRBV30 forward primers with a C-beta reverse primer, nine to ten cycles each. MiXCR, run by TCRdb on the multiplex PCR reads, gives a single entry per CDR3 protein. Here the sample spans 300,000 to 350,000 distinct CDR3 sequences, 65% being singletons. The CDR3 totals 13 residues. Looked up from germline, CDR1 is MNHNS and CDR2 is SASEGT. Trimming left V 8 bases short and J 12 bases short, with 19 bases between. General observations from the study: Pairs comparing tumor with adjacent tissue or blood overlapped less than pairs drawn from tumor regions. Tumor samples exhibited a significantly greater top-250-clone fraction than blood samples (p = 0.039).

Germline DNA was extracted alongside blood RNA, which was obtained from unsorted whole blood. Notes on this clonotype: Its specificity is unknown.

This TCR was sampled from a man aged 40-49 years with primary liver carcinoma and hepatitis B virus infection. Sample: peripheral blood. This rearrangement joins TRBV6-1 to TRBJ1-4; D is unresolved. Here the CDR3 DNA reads TGTGCCAGCGCCACTGGCCGCGGCGAAGAACTGTTTTTT. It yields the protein CASATGRGEELFF.